The 21 T cell receptor beta chains below all came from one sample that was sequenced in a study of blood T cell repertoires in COVID-19. Data came from immunoSEQ multiplex PCR; TCRdb stores just in-frame clones and leaves some out. The sample includes roughly 160,000 clones, approximately 90% of them seen just once. The sequenced sample consisted of peripheral blood. Receptors were obtained from a man aged 45-65 years who had recovered from COVID-19.

The rearrangement uses TRBV6-2 or TRBV6-3 and TRBJ2-3, with D possibly being TRBD1 (5 bases). The CDR3 length is 15 residues. From germline, CDR1 is MNHEY and CDR2 SVGEGT. V lost 0 bases to trimming and J lost 4 bases, with 11 bases between them. CDR3 DNA sequence: TGTGCCAGCAGTTACTCTGACAGACGATCAGATACGCAGTATTTT. Amino acids: CASSYSDRRSDTQYF.

This clone came up a few times. The sample has other DNA sequences that encode this CDR3 too. V is TRBV9 and J is TRBJ2-1; D may be TRBD2 (7 bases). CDR1 is SGDLS and CDR2 is YYNGEE in the germline V gene. The CDR3 spans 15 residues. V lost 0 bases to trimming and J lost 3 bases, with 10 bases between them. CDR3 sequence: CASSVEGGGYNEQFF. CDR3 nucleotide sequence: TGTGCCAGCAGCGTAGAGGGAGGGGGCTACAATGAGCAGTTCTTC.

This clone is a singleton in its sample. The chain links TRBV7-3 to TRBJ2-3, with 11 bases lining up with TRBD1. The V gene end was trimmed by 5 bases and the J gene end by 5 bases; junction bases not matched to a gene: 6. This CDR3 comprises 15 residues. CDR1 and CDR2 (germline): SGHTA, FQGTGA. CDR3 protein: CASSRTGGWEDTQYF. The CDR3 DNA reads TGTGCCAGCAGCCGGACAGGGGGCTGGGAAGATACGCAGTATTTT.

V usage is TRBV29-1 and J usage is TRBJ2-4; 8 bases agree with TRBD1. The CDR3 length is 13 residues. The trim removed 7 bases at V and 4 bases at J, leaving 6 bases unmatched. CDR1 is SQVTM, CDR2 ANQGSEA, per germline. The CDR3, as DNA: TGCAGCGCAGGGGGCGGTGGGAAAAACATTCAGTACTTC. It codes for CSAGGGGKNIQYF.

This rearrangement joins TRBV5-6 to TRBJ2-7, with 7 bases matching TRBD1. The germline V gene encodes CDR1 SGHDT and CDR2 YYEEEE. Losses at the gene ends were 4 bases for V and 3 bases for J; bases not matched to a gene: 10. The CDR3 runs to 15 residues. The CDR3 coding sequence is TGTGCCAGCAGCCTACCGAGACAGGGCTACTACGAGCAGTACTTC. This gives the protein CASSLPRQGYYEQYF.

The CDR3 nucleotides are TGTGCCAGCAGCTTCGGGCAGGGGTTCGGCGGGGAGCTGTTTTTT. It yields the protein CASSFGQGFGGELFF. The rearrangement uses TRBV7-6 and TRBJ2-2, with D perhaps matching TRBD1 (6 bases). Germline V gives CDR1 SGHVS, CDR2 FNYEAQ. Between the trimmed V and J ends, which lost 3 bases and 7 bases, there was a span of 15 bases. This CDR3 is built from 15 residues.

The rearrangement links TRBV4-1 to TRBJ2-2, with D unresolved. Deletions cut 2 bases from V and 4 bases from J, with 17 bases between. CDR3 length: 17 amino acids. Germline assignment: CDR1 MGHRA and CDR2 YSYEKL. CDR3 nucleotides: TGCGCCAGCAGCCAACAGCTTATTAAGAGGCGCACCGGGGAGCTGTTTTTT. Protein: CASSQQLIKRRTGELFF.

This sequence joins TRBV3-1 (or the pseudogene TRBV3-2) and TRBJ1-1, with D uncertain. The germline gives CDR1 LGHDT, CDR2 YNNKEL (reference sequence). The CDR3 is made up of 15 amino acids. V was cut by 4 bases and J by 6 bases, with 18 bases left in between. CDR3 region: CASSPNRPVRAEAFF. The CDR3 DNA sequence: TGTGCCAGCAGCCCGAATCGTCCGGTTCGCGCTGAAGCTTTCTTT.

The chain combines TRBV24-1 with TRBJ2-5, with D possibly TRBD1 on 5 matching bases. Germline lookup yields CDR1 KGHDR and CDR2 SFDVKD. CDR3 length: 16 amino acids. Trimming pared 5 bases from V and 4 bases from J, leaving 19 bases between. In DNA form, the CDR3 reads TGTGCCACCAGTGCTACGACGCGAGCAAGGGGAGAGACCCAGTACTTC. Its translation: CATSATTRARGETQYF.

The rearrangement joins TRBV5-1 to TRBJ2-2, with 8 bases aligning to TRBD2. From germline, CDR1 is SGHRS and CDR2 YFSETQ. V lost 0 bases, J lost 5 bases, and 6 bases stayed unmatched. This CDR3 has 16 residues. The CDR3 coding sequence is TGCGCCAGCAGCTTGGTCGCGGGAGGTAGTACCGGGGAGCTGTTTTTT. Protein sequence: CASSLVAGGSTGELFF.

The gene calls are TRBV25-1 and TRBJ2-1, with unresolved D. This CDR3 has 13 residues. Trimming took 6 bases from V and 1 from J, leaving 7 bases between them. The V gene's germline CDR1 is MGHDK and CDR2 SYGVNS. The CDR3 is CASRARSYNEQFF. CDR3 bases: TGTGCCAGCAGAGCCAGGTCCTACAATGAGCAGTTCTTC. Drawing the rest from reference TRBV25-1 and TRBJ2-1, the complete variable domain is EADIYQTPRYLVIGTGKKITLECSQTMGHDKMYWYQQDPGMELHLIHYSYGVNSTEKGDLSSESTVSRIRTEHFPLTLESARPSHTSQYLCASRARSYNEQFFGPGTRLTVL.

The chain links TRBV3-1 (or the pseudogene TRBV3-2) to TRBJ2-1; D not certain. The CDR3 consists of 17 residues. Germline values: CDR1 LGHDT, CDR2 YNNKEL (reference sequence). With 1 base removed from V and 0 bases from J, the gap between germline ends came to 13 bases. For the CDR3, the DNA is TGTGCCAGCAGCCAAGTAAAGCAGGTGAGCTCCTACAATGAGCAGTTCTTC. This codes for CASSQVKQVSSYNEQFF.

This clone has a single count. The chain links TRBV5-4 to TRBJ2-1, with 7 bases fitting TRBD2. This CDR3 is 13 amino acids long. Germline CDR1 reads SGHNT; CDR2 reads YYREEE (reference sequence). The V and J ends lost 1 base and 8 bases, in that order; junction bases with no gene match: 3. The CDR3 spells CASSLFAGDEQFF. In DNA form, the CDR3 reads TGTGCCAGCAGCTTGTTTGCGGGGGATGAGCAGTTCTTC.

The chain carries TRBV28 and TRBJ1-5; D is perhaps TRBD1 (6 bases). Deletions cut 6 bases from V and 0 bases from J, with 15 bases between. The CDR3 sequence is 16 residues long. The V gene's germline CDR1 is MDHEN and CDR2 SYDVKM. CDR3 nucleotide sequence: TGTGCCAGCAGGTACGGGACAACTTATAGCAATCAGCCCCAGCATTTT. It is translated as CASRYGTTYSNQPQHF.

The J gene is TRBJ2-7, the V gene TRBV30, with TRBD2 as a possible D gene (6 bases). Germline V gene lookup returns CDR1 GTSNPN and CDR2 SVGIG (reference sequence). The CDR3 is 13 amino acids. The V end was cut by 2 bases, the J end by 3 bases, with 11 bases between. CDR3 bases: TGTGCCTGGAGTCGACGGGGACTCTACGAGCAGTACTTC. Its translation is CAWSRRGLYEQYF.

The rearrangement links TRBV5-6 to TRBJ1-3; unclear D gene. The ends were cut back, 4 bases at V and 0 bases at J, with 11 bases in the middle. Germline values: CDR1 SGHDT, CDR2 YYEEEE. CDR3 length equals 15 residues. CDR3 DNA sequence: TGTGCCAGCAGCCGTCCGGTTGGCTCTGGAAACACCATATATTTT. Translating it yields CASSRPVGSGNTIYF.

The genes are TRBV6-5 and TRBJ1-4; TRBD1 agrees at 12 bases. The CDR3 extends over 15 amino acids. The germline V gene encodes CDR1 MNHEY and CDR2 SVGAGI. V shed 4 bases and J 6 bases; nucleotides not matched to a gene: 3. The CDR3 region is CASSWDRGRDEKLFF. The CDR3 nucleotides read TGTGCCAGCAGTTGGGACAGGGGGCGGGATGAAAAACTGTTTTTT.

The CDR3 here is CASSTDRGGEKLFF. The CDR3, as DNA: TGTGCCAGCAGTACCGACAGGGGTGGGGAAAAACTGTTTTTT. This rearrangement joins TRBV7-9 to TRBJ1-4, with TRBD1 identical over 8 bases. V shed 6 bases, J shed 8 bases, and the junction held 8 bases outside the gene matches. The CDR3 has 14 residues. The germline V gene has CDR1 SEHNR and CDR2 FQNEAQ (reference sequence).

The gene calls are TRBV11-2 and TRBJ1-4; D may be TRBD1 (5 bases). Germline assignment: CDR1 SGHAT and CDR2 FQNNGV. The CDR3 covers 15 residues. The V end lost 5 bases, the J end lost 5 bases, and 15 bases lay between the germline ends. The CDR3 coding sequence is TGTGCCAGCAGCCGTCCGCGGGGGGTAAATGAAAAACTGTTTTTT. Residues: CASSRPRGVNEKLFF.

The V call is TRBV7-3, the J call TRBJ1-1, with unresolved D. Germline V gene lookup returns CDR1 SGHTA and CDR2 FQGTGA. This CDR3 is 12 amino acids long. V lost 5 bases and J 4 bases, leaving 8 bases between the germline ends. This CDR3 is CASSRAGTEAFF. Here the CDR3 DNA reads TGTGCCAGCAGCCGGGCGGGCACTGAAGCTTTCTTT.

This CDR3 reads CASSPPGLAGGQTGELFF. CDR3 in DNA: TGTGCCAGCAGCCCCCCGGGACTAGCGGGGGGGCAAACCGGGGAGCTGTTTTTT. The J gene is TRBJ2-2, the V gene TRBV6-2 or TRBV6-3, with 16 bases matching TRBD2. The CDR3 length is 18 residues. Germline loops: CDR1 MNHEY, CDR2 SVGEGT. V shed 6 bases, J shed 5 bases, and the junction held 9 bases outside the gene matches.